This T cell receptor (beta chain) was recorded in a study of OX40 agonist ivuxolimab in advanced cancers. With regard to this clone: As yet, its antigen is unknown.

Some clones are missing from TCRdb's copy, which holds only in-frame ones; the method was immunoSEQ multiplex PCR. The table shows under 110,000 clones, with approximately 90% occurring only once. At cycle 4 day 1, cycle 7 day 1, and baseline, blood was sampled. Study observations and caveats: Clonal expansion was among the lowest in partial responders at 0.1-3.0 mg/kg, especially CD8+. At 0.1 to 3.0 mg/kg, clonal expansion of CD4+ and CD8+ blood T cells had occurred by week 6. Among some nonresponders, normalized T-cell clonal expansion was also low.

The germline V gene encodes CDR1 SGHRS and CDR2 YFSETQ. The trim removed 4 bases at V and 5 bases at J, leaving 9 bases unmatched. The CDR3 is made up of 16 amino acids. The chain couples TRBV5-1 to TRBJ2-1, with 10 bases lining up with TRBD2. This clonotype originated in an adult with an advanced solid tumor such as melanoma, head and neck, liver or kidney cancer. Here the sequenced sample was CD4+ or CD8+ T cells sorted from blood, taken in a trial of the OX40 agonist ivuxolimab. The chain's CDR3 is CASSPALSGGNNEQFF. The DNA of the CDR3 is TGCGCCAGCAGCCCGGCCCTTAGCGGGGGGAACAATGAGCAGTTCTTC.